A selection of T cell receptor beta chains follows, all from one sample in a study of CDR3 diversity in severe acne. TCRdb re-called the PCR reads with MiXCR, one entry per CDR3 protein. The sample holds approximately 97,000 distinct CDR3 sequences; roughly half are singletons and the top ten take around an eighth. The material sequenced was blood. These receptors all stem from a male donor with acne. The CDR3 runs from the conserved cysteine through the conserved F or W. The D gene is left open where the match is weak. Rows give clone size only sometimes, using once, few, many, or a class for an expanded clone.

CDR3 DNA: TGCAGTGCTAGAGACGTGGGGTTTGGCTACACCTTC
CDR3 protein: CSARDVGFGYTF
clone size: many
J gene: TRBJ1-2
V gene: TRBV20-1
D gene: .

CDR3 DNA: TGCAGCGTTCAAGGAGGGAACGGTGGCTACACCTTC
CDR3 protein: CSVQGGNGGYTF
clone size: many
J gene: TRBJ1-2
V gene: TRBV29-1
D gene: .

CDR3 DNA: TGCAGTGCTCGTTGGGAGTTCGGGGAGACCCAGTACTTC
CDR3 protein: CSARWEFGETQYF
clone size: many
J gene: TRBJ2-5
V gene: TRBV20-1
D gene: .

CDR3 DNA: TGTGCCATCAGTGAGTCACTAGCGGAGGTCTACGAGCAGTACTTC
CDR3 protein: CAISESLAEVYEQYF
clone size: .
J gene: TRBJ2-7
V gene: TRBV10-3
D gene: TRBD2

CDR3 DNA: TGTGCCAGCAGCGCTCAACAGGGAAGAGCTTTCTTT
CDR3 protein: CASSAQQGRAFF
clone size: many
J gene: TRBJ1-1
V gene: TRBV9
D gene: .

CDR3 DNA: TGTGCCAGCAGTTTCAGTGTGACTGAAGCTTTCTTT
CDR3 protein: CASSFSVTEAFF
clone size: many
J gene: TRBJ1-1
V gene: TRBV12-3/TRBV12-4
D gene: .

CDR3 DNA: TGCAGCGTTGACCGGCCAGCGGGTAACAATGAGCAGTTCTTC
CDR3 protein: CSVDRPAGNNEQFF
clone size: .
J gene: TRBJ2-1
V gene: TRBV29-1
D gene: .

CDR3 DNA: TGCGCCAGCAGCTTGGGACTATCGAACACTGAAGCTTTCTTT
CDR3 protein: CASSLGLSNTEAFF
clone size: many
J gene: TRBJ1-1
V gene: TRBV5-1
D gene: .

CDR3 DNA: TGTGCCAGCAGTGAAATAGGTGGAGGGCGAGGAACTGAAGCTTTCTTT
CDR3 protein: CASSEIGGGRGTEAFF
clone size: .
J gene: TRBJ1-1
V gene: TRBV25-1
D gene: .

CDR3 DNA: TGCGCCAGCAGCGACAGGGGAAACACCATATATTTT
CDR3 protein: CASSDRGNTIYF
clone size: few
J gene: TRBJ1-3
V gene: TRBV10-1
D gene: .

CDR3 DNA: TGTGCCAGCAGCCCCGGGACACCACTGCATTTT
CDR3 protein: CASSPGTPLHF
clone size: .
J gene: TRBJ1-5
V gene: TRBV6-2/TRBV6-3
D gene: .

CDR3 DNA: TGTGCCACCAGCAGCCGGGACTCCGGAGGGTACGAGCAGTACTTC
CDR3 protein: CATSSRDSGGYEQYF
clone size: .
J gene: TRBJ2-7
V gene: TRBV15
D gene: .

CDR3 DNA: TGTGCCAGCGAGACCGGCACAGGGGTGGGGCACGAGCAGTACTTC
CDR3 protein: CASETGTGVGHEQYF
clone size: .
J gene: TRBJ2-7
V gene: TRBV25-1
D gene: TRBD1

CDR3 DNA: TGCAGTGCTAGAGACACCAAGTTCGCCTACGAGCAGTACTTC
CDR3 protein: CSARDTKFAYEQYF
clone size: .
J gene: TRBJ2-7
V gene: TRBV20-1
D gene: .